Listed below are T cell receptor beta chains from one sample, sequenced in a study of cytomegalovirus exposure and HLA in healthy donors. Here immunoSEQ multiplex PCR was the method, and the copy in TCRdb shows in-frame clones only, minus some. The data contain some 190,000 clones, less than 80% of them singletons. The sample consisted of PBMCs. Receptors were obtained from a man between 18 and 35 years old in good health and CMV-seronegative. Both conserved end residues are part of each CDR3. Fields, in order: V gene, D gene, clone size, J gene, CDR3 DNA, CDR3 protein. A D gene is named only where the DNA matches it firmly. Some rows mark clone size as missing; the rest say once, few, many or name a class of expanded clone.

v_call: TRBV6-5; d_call: TRBD1; clone_size: -; j_call: TRBJ2-2; cdr3_nt: TGTGCCAGCAGTAACACAGGGGGGACCGGGGAGCTGTTTTTT; cdr3_aa: CASSNTGGTGELFF
v_call: TRBV10-3; d_call: -; clone_size: -; j_call: TRBJ1-3; cdr3_nt: TGTGCCATCAGTGAGTTAGGGGTCGGAAACACCATATATTTT; cdr3_aa: CAISELGVGNTIYF
v_call: TRBV5-1; d_call: TRBD2; clone_size: few; j_call: TRBJ2-3; cdr3_nt: TGCGCCAGCAGCTTGTCGGGACTAGCGGGCCTGAGCGGCGGCACAGATACGCAGTATTTT; cdr3_aa: CASSLSGLAGLSGGTDTQYF
v_call: TRBV5-1; d_call: -; clone_size: -; j_call: TRBJ1-1; cdr3_nt: TGCGCCAGCATCGGGGTGGTCAACACTGAAGCTTTCTTT; cdr3_aa: CASIGVVNTEAFF
v_call: TRBV5-6; d_call: -; clone_size: -; j_call: TRBJ2-5; cdr3_nt: TGTGCCACTACCTCGTACCAAGAGACCCAGTACTTC; cdr3_aa: CATTSYQETQYF
v_call: TRBV9; d_call: -; clone_size: -; j_call: TRBJ2-1; cdr3_nt: TGTGCCAGCAGCGCGACCGGGGGAGAGCAGTTCTTC; cdr3_aa: CASSATGGEQFF
v_call: TRBV21-1; d_call: -; clone_size: -; j_call: TRBJ1-3; cdr3_nt: TGTGCCAGCACCTCCCCGGAGAAGGTCTCTGGAAACACCATATATTTT; cdr3_aa: CASTSPEKVSGNTIYF
v_call: TRBV20-1; d_call: -; clone_size: -; j_call: TRBJ2-5; cdr3_nt: TGCAGTGCTAGAGTGTCGGAGACCCAGTACTTC; cdr3_aa: CSARVSETQYF
v_call: TRBV6-1; d_call: -; clone_size: -; j_call: TRBJ1-2; cdr3_nt: TGTGCCAGCAGGGTCAGACAGGGCTACACCTTC; cdr3_aa: CASRVRQGYTF
v_call: TRBV19; d_call: -; clone_size: -; j_call: TRBJ2-7; cdr3_nt: TGTGCCAGTAGTATAGTCGTCTCCTACGAGCAGTACTTC; cdr3_aa: CASSIVVSYEQYF
v_call: TRBV7-2; d_call: -; clone_size: few; j_call: TRBJ1-6; cdr3_nt: TGTGCCAGCAGCCAAGTTAGTTCACCCCTCCACTTT; cdr3_aa: CASSQVSSPLHF
v_call: TRBV28; d_call: TRBD1; clone_size: -; j_call: TRBJ1-1; cdr3_nt: TGTGCCAGCAGTTGGGGGACAGGGAACACTGAAGCTTTCTTT; cdr3_aa: CASSWGTGNTEAFF
v_call: TRBV10-2; d_call: TRBD2; clone_size: -; j_call: TRBJ2-3; cdr3_nt: TGCGCCAGCAGGAAACTAGCGGGAGCCGGAGATACGCAGTATTTT; cdr3_aa: CASRKLAGAGDTQYF
v_call: TRBV7-9; d_call: TRBD2; clone_size: -; j_call: TRBJ2-1; cdr3_nt: TGTGCCAGCAGCTTAGGGACTAGCGGGGTCTACAATGAGCAGTTCTTC; cdr3_aa: CASSLGTSGVYNEQFF
v_call: TRBV4-2; d_call: -; clone_size: once; j_call: TRBJ1-5; cdr3_nt: TGTGCCAGCAGCCCAGACCCTTTCGATCAGCCCCAGCATTTT; cdr3_aa: CASSPDPFDQPQHF
v_call: TRBV28; d_call: TRBD1; clone_size: -; j_call: TRBJ1-5; cdr3_nt: TGTGCCAGCAGGGAGGGACAGGGGGCCCAGCCCCAGCATTTT; cdr3_aa: CASREGQGAQPQHF
v_call: TRBV9; d_call: TRBD1; clone_size: -; j_call: TRBJ2-7; cdr3_nt: TGTGCCAGCAGCGACCGGGACAGGGGCTACGAGCAGTACTTC; cdr3_aa: CASSDRDRGYEQYF
v_call: TRBV28; d_call: TRBD1; clone_size: -; j_call: TRBJ1-2; cdr3_nt: TGTGCCAGCAGCGAAACAGGGGGGGCCTATGGCTACACCTTC; cdr3_aa: CASSETGGAYGYTF